This TCR beta chain was recorded in a study of blood T cell repertoires in COVID-19. On the study more broadly: Spain, Italy and the United States supplied samples that represented acute and convalescent COVID-19. In each case, the material was cDNA or gDNA derived from T cells, B-cell-depleted T cells, or PBMCs.

In its sample, this clone was seen a few times. The CDR3 sequence is 16 residues long. V gave up 0 bases and J gave up 0 bases, with 10 bases separating them. The germline CDR1 and CDR2 sequences are SGHRS and YFSETQ. Authors' methods: Reference gene primer amplification in the assay estimated nucleated cell counts. Clones were read by immunoSEQ multiplex PCR, and TCRdb kept only the in-frame ones, dropping some. The V and J calls and clone size are taken from that table; D and trimming were inferred from the DNA. The sample lists 150,000 or so clones, 84% seen once, with about 12% in the top ten. Material: PBMCs or T cells enriched from blood (not recorded which). The source of this sequence is a man aged 45 to 65 who had recovered from COVID-19. The genes are TRBV5-1 and TRBJ2-1; D is possibly TRBD2 (6 bases). The CDR3 nucleotides read TGCGCCAGCAGCTTGGTTCGGGGGACCTCCTACAATGAGCAGTTCTTC. This encodes CASSLVRGTSYNEQFF. Variable domain in full (rest from reference TRBV5-1 and TRBJ2-1): KAGVTQTPRYLIKTRGQQVTLSCSPISGHRSVSWYQQTPGQGLQFLFEYFSETQRNKGNFPGRFSGRQFSNSRSEMNVSTLELGDSALYLCASSLVRGTSYNEQFFGPGTRLTVL.